The rows below give T cell receptor beta chains drawn from one sample of a study of T cells after yellow fever vaccination. Via MiXCR, TCRdb re-called the 5' RACE reads, giving one row per CDR3 protein. The sample records nearly 300,000 distinct CDR3 sequences, around 10% being singletons. The sequenced sample was CD4+ T cells sorted from PBMCs, obtained 5 days after the yellow fever booster vaccination. All receptors derive from a man in his late teens or twenties who received the YFV17D yellow fever vaccine. Each CDR3 is given with its conserved first and last residue. A D gene is named only where the DNA matches it firmly. For some rows the clone size is stated as once, few or many, or as a class when expanded; others skip it.

>.|TRBV5-1|TRBJ1-2|.
TGCGCCAGCAGCCCCCATTTACAGGTCGGAGGCTACACCTTC
CASSPHLQVGGYTF
>.|TRBV3-1|TRBJ2-5|TRBD2
TGTGCCAGCAGCCAAGATCCCCACCGGCGGGGGGCCACGGAGACCCAGTACTTC
CASSQDPHRRGATETQYF
>.|TRBV7-9|TRBJ1-1|.
.
CASSFGPGQPMNTEAFF
>few|TRBV7-2|TRBJ1-4|.
TGTGCCAGCAGCCACTTCCCGAGGGCCAGGGGTGAAAAACTGTTTTTT
CASSHFPRARGEKLFF
>few|TRBV12-3/TRBV12-4|TRBJ1-1|.
TGTGCCAGCACCTTAGAGGGCAGTCAAGCTTTCTTT
CASTLEGSQAFF
>.|TRBV5-4|TRBJ1-1|.
TGTGCCAGCAGCCCCAGTGAAATGAACACTGAAGCTTTCTTT
CASSPSEMNTEAFF
>many|TRBV12-3/TRBV12-4|TRBJ2-7|.
TGTGCCAGCAGTTTAACAGAGTTCTACGAGCAGTACTTC
CASSLTEFYEQYF
>few|TRBV30|TRBJ2-3|TRBD2
TGTGCCTGGGCGAAGTATGGGGGGGGATTCACAGATACGCAGTATTTT
CAWAKYGGGFTDTQYF
>.|TRBV18|TRBJ2-2|TRBD1
TGTGCCAGCTCACAGGACAGGGTCGGATACACCGGGGAGCTGTTTTTT
CASSQDRVGYTGELFF
>few|TRBV18|TRBJ2-1|TRBD1
TGTGCCAGCTCACCACAGGGGGCCGATGAGCAGTTCTTC
CASSPQGADEQFF
>few|TRBV7-2|TRBJ1-2|.
TGTGCCAGCAGCTTAGACTACGGGACAAACACCTTC
CASSLDYGTNTF
>.|TRBV27|TRBJ2-7|.
TGTGCCAGCAGTTTCTCACCAGGGCGACCCGGCGAGCAGTACTTC
CASSFSPGRPGEQYF
>few|TRBV20-1|TRBJ2-7|TRBD1
TGCAGTGCCCCCAGGAGGGACAGGGGACTCTACGAGCAGTACTTC
CSAPRRDRGLYEQYF
>few|TRBV5-1|TRBJ1-2|.
TGCGCCAGCAGCCCCAGGACGATCCTTGGCGGCTACACCTTC
CASSPRTILGGYTF
>few|TRBV20-1|TRBJ2-1|TRBD1
TGCAGTGCTTGGTCCGGGACAGGGGGGGATGAGCAGTTCTTC
CSAWSGTGGDEQFF
>few|TRBV29-1|TRBJ1-5|.
TGCAGCGTCCAGAAAGGGAGTGGGGGAGATAGCAATCAGCCCCAGCATTTT
CSVQKGSGGDSNQPQHF
>many|TRBV12-3/TRBV12-4|TRBJ1-6|.
TGTGCCAGCAGCCGGGCAAGGGATTCACCCCTCCACTTT
CASSRARDSPLHF
>few|TRBV10-3|TRBJ2-1|TRBD1
TGTGCCATCAGTGAGTCACAGGGGGCGCCCCCTAACAATGAGCAGTTCTTC
CAISESQGAPPNNEQFF
>few|TRBV6-2/TRBV6-3|TRBJ1-2|.
TGTGCCAGTTCGGAGCACCTCTATGGCTACACCTTC
CASSEHLYGYTF
>few|TRBV2|TRBJ2-7|.
TGTGCCACCACAGAGTTGGGACGGGCCTACGAGCAGTACTTC
CATTELGRAYEQYF
>.|TRBV5-1|TRBJ2-5|.
TGCGCCAGCAGCTTGGAGTCTCATCAAGAGACCCAGTACTTC
CASSLESHQETQYF
>few|TRBV6-5|TRBJ1-6|.
TGTGCCAGCAGTTACGGCATAGTAGAGAACTATAATTCACCCCTCCACTTT
CASSYGIVENYNSPLHF
>.|TRBV10-2|TRBJ2-3|.
TGCGCCAGCATGGGGCGGGGAAGACGCACAGATACGCAGTATTTT
CASMGRGRRTDTQYF